This T cell receptor (beta chain) was captured in a study of cytomegalovirus exposure and HLA in healthy donors. Study-level points and caveats: Segments of the TCR beta V type were, in most cases, productive about 87% or about 30% of the time in an earlier analysis.

Note on this clone: Its antigen remains unknown.

V lost 0 bases and J lost 1; bases outside the gene matches: 4. In germline, CDR1 is MNHEY, CDR2 SVGAGI. This CDR3 has 16 amino acids. Both 60 Vbeta primers and 13 Jbeta primers went into the PCR. Here immunoSEQ multiplex PCR was the method, and the copy in TCRdb shows in-frame clones only, minus some. The sample has roughly 130,000 clones, 79% seen once. The chain employs TRBV6-5 and TRBJ2-5; 8 bases are shared with TRBD2. Sequencing was performed on PBMCs. This sequence was found in a man aged 18 to 30 in good health and CMV-seronegative. The CDR3 reads CASSYSTSVSQETQYF. CDR3 bases: TGTGCCAGCAGTTACTCGACTAGCGTTTCCCAAGAGACCCAGTACTTC.